Presented here are 12 T cell receptor beta chains from one specimen sequenced in a study of tumor and adjacent non-tumor tissue in lung cancer. A modified ARM-PCR protocol with three rounds of nested PCR amplified TCRbeta. TCRdb reanalysed the multiplex PCR reads using MiXCR and keeps one entry per CDR3 protein. The sample records approximately 120,000 distinct CDR3 sequences, roughly 74% being singletons. The template was RNA from unsorted bulk tissue. Source material: lung tumor tissue. The receptors derive from a woman aged 60-75 years with non-small cell lung cancer.

As concerns this clonotype: Compared with germline, one end of the junction differs, possibly owing to a read error. This chain joins TRBV11-2 and TRBJ2-1; D gene uncertain. In germline, CDR1 is SGHAT, CDR2 FQNNGV. The CDR3 totals 13 residues. CDR3 residues: CASSFIRVGEQLF. The CDR3 nucleotides are TGTGCCAGCAGCTTCATTCGAGTAGGTGAGCAGTTATTC.

As concerns this clonotype: Since a much larger clone is just one base distant, this may be a read error. The genes are TRBV5-6 and TRBJ1-1; D perhaps matches TRBD1 (5 bases). Germline assignment: CDR1 SGHDT and CDR2 YYEEEE. This CDR3 has 15 amino acids. The chain's CDR3 is CASSSVGDLGTEAIF. The CDR3, as DNA: TGTGCCAGCAGCTCCGTGGGGGACTTGGGCACTGAAGCTATCTTT.

In its sample, this clonotype was seen many times. The chain recombines TRBV7-2 with TRBJ2-7; D is perhaps TRBD1 (6 bases). Trimming shortened V by 5 bases and J by 3 bases, and 17 bases separated the two germline ends. The CDR3 is 15 residues long. CDR1 is SGHTA, CDR2 FQGNSA, per germline. CDR3 protein: CASSEGAGVNYEQYF. The CDR3 nucleotides read TGTGCCAGCAGCGAAGGAGCAGGGGTTAACTACGAGCAGTACTTC.

Notes on this clonotype: This may be a read error: a much more frequent sequence differs by one nucleotide. This chain joins TRBV6-1 and TRBJ2-3; no firm D call. CDR3 size: 16 residues. Germline assignment: CDR1 MNHNS and CDR2 SASEGT. Trimming shortened V by 2 bases and J by 2 bases, and 14 bases separated the two germline ends. CDR3 DNA: TGTGCCAGCAGTGAACAAAGCAGAACGTACACAGATACGCAGTATTTT. Amino acid sequence: CASSEQSRTYTDTQYF.

In regard to this clonotype: This likely comes from a read error, as the CDR3 has no conserved phenylalanine or tryptophan at its end. This chain links TRBV28 with TRBJ2-6; D unclear. From germline, CDR1 is MDHEN and CDR2 SYDVKM. The CDR3 contains 15 residues. The V gene lost 6 bases and the J gene lost 4 bases, with 13 bases spanning the gap. CDR3 nucleotide sequence: TGTGCCAGCAGAACCCCTCGGGCAGGGGCCAACGTCCTGACTCTC. Its protein is CASRTPRAGANVLTL.

On this clonotype itself: Lacking the conserved final phenylalanine or tryptophan, this CDR3 likely reflects a read error. The V and J genes are TRBV11-1 and TRBJ1-2; 7 positions agree with TRBD1. Per germline, CDR1 SGHAT and CDR2 FQDESV (reference sequence). This CDR3 region has 15 residues. The CDR3 DNA follows: TGTGCAAACAACACCGGACAGGAGGCAGAGTATGGCTACACCTCC. It yields the protein CANNTGQEAEYGYTS.

A remark on this clonotype: Germline is not matched at one junction end, which may reflect a read error. The chain carries TRBV29-1 and TRBJ1-1; 7 bases line up with TRBD1. This CDR3 region has 12 residues. Looked up from germline, CDR1 is SQVTM and CDR2 is ANQGSEA. CDR3 DNA sequence: TGCAGCGGAGGGACAGTTAATACTGAAGGTTTCTTT. Translating gives CSGGTVNTEGFF.

This clonotype was counted only a few times. The chain recombines TRBV24-1 with TRBJ2-3; no clear D. With 4 bases removed from V and 2 bases from J, the gap between germline ends came to 15 bases. The CDR3 is 16 residues long. Germline V gene sequence: CDR1 KGHDR, CDR2 SFDVKD. The DNA of the CDR3 is TGTGCCACCAGTGACCGATCCAGCCCCGTCACAGATACGCAGTATTTT. Its translation is CATSDRSSPVTDTQYF.

The CDR3 loop is CASSYSTRDPGSTIYF. For the CDR3, the DNA is TGTGCCAGCAGTTACTCGACCAGGGACCCTGGAAGTACCATATATTTT. The chain is built from TRBV6-5 and TRBJ1-3; D might be TRBD1 (5 bases). Germline assignment: CDR1 MNHEY and CDR2 SVGAGI. V lost 0 bases and J 10 bases, leaving 19 bases between the germline ends. CDR3 length: 16 amino acids.

This clonotype was recorded many times. The rearrangement uses TRBV12-3 or TRBV12-4 and TRBJ2-1; 9 bases are a match to TRBD1. V lost 5 bases, J lost 4 bases, and 6 bases stayed unmatched. The CDR3 spans 15 residues. CDR3 amino acids: CASSRPGTGYNEQFF. For the CDR3, the DNA is TGTGCCAGCAGTCGACCCGGGACAGGGTACAATGAGCAGTTCTTC.

About this clonotype: Possible read error: a much larger clone is one base away. The chain employs TRBV20-1 and TRBJ2-5, with D perhaps matching TRBD1 (6 bases). Germline V gene lookup returns CDR1 DFQATT and CDR2 SNEGSKA (reference sequence). This CDR3 is built from 15 residues. CDR3 residues: CSVRDRLQGQETQYF. CDR3 bases: TGCAGTGTTAGAGACAGGCTACAAGGTCAAGAGACCCAGTACTTC.

This clonotype was found once. At one of its ends the junction is not consistent with the germline gene, which may arise from a read error. The V and J genes are TRBV28 and TRBJ2-2; D is possibly TRBD2 (5 bases). CDR3 length: 15 amino acids. From germline, CDR1 is MDHEN and CDR2 SYDVKM. Written as DNA, the CDR3 is TGTGCCGGCAGCTCACCCGGGCCCCGAGTCGGGAAGCTGTTTTTT. Its protein is CAGSSPGPRVGKLFF.